The 7 T cell receptor beta chains below were found in one sample sequenced in a study of beta chain features in type 1 diabetes. Study conclusions and caveats: All four CD4+ subsets of Type 1 diabetes patients contained TCRB CDR3s that were moderately but significantly shorter.

Expressed TCRB transcripts were sequenced after all isolated RNA was converted to cDNA. Using immunoSEQ multiplex PCR, the repertoire was profiled, and TCRdb retains in-frame clones only, with some absent. The sample has 120,000 to 150,000 clones; about 13% are singletons. No antigen is known for these receptors. Sequenced material: central memory CD4+ T cells from blood. The receptors come from a young man with type 1 diabetes.

The table lists this clone with a few counts. The chain recombines TRBV6-6 with TRBJ2-5; 10 bases match TRBD1. Looked up from germline, CDR1 is MNHNY and CDR2 is SVGAGI (reference sequence). CDR3 length equals 16 residues. J was trimmed by 4 bases and V by 6 bases; bases with no gene match: 11. The CDR3 sequence is CASRDPGQGFGETQYF. The CDR3 DNA is TGTGCCAGCAGGGACCCGGGACAGGGGTTCGGAGAGACCCAGTACTTC.

The genes are TRBV15 and TRBJ2-7, with TRBD1 as a possible D gene (6 bases). CDR3 length: 13 amino acids. Germline CDR1 LNHNV, CDR2 YYDKDF (reference sequence). V lost 8 bases, J lost 1 base, and 12 bases lay in between. CDR3: CATRADSSYEQYF. The CDR3 DNA is TGTGCCACCCGGGCGGACAGTTCCTACGAGCAGTACTTC. The full variable domain, rest sourced from reference TRBV15 and TRBJ2-7, is DAMVIQNPRYQVTQFGKPVTLSCSQTLNHNVMYWYQQKSSQAPKLLFHYYDKDFNNEADTPDNFQSRRPNTSFCFLDIRSPGLGDTAMYLCATRADSSYEQYFGPGTRLTVT.

This clone showed up just a few times. The rearrangement links TRBV9 to TRBJ1-1; no reliable D call. Looked up from germline, CDR1 is SGDLS and CDR2 is YYNGEE. With 3 bases removed from V and 4 bases from J, the gap between germline ends came to 16 bases. CDR3 length equals 15 residues. CDR3: CASSEHSGESTEAFF. CDR3 in DNA: TGTGCCAGCAGCGAGCACAGTGGGGAGAGCACTGAAGCTTTCTTT.

This clone was recorded a few times. J is TRBJ1-1 and V is TRBV25-1; no reliable D call. Germline values: CDR1 MGHDK, CDR2 SYGVNS. V shed 3 bases and J shed 3 bases, with 11 bases lying between them. The CDR3 contains 14 residues. CDR3 DNA sequence: TGTGCCAGCAGTGAGTTTACCTGGGACACTGAAGCTTTCTTT. Translated, it gives CASSEFTWDTEAFF.

The sample holds a few counts of this clone. V usage is TRBV9 and J usage is TRBJ2-5; D assignment may be TRBD1 or TRBD2 (5 bases each). The CDR3 contains 13 residues. Trimming pared 3 bases from V and 2 bases from J, leaving 8 bases between. Looked up from germline, CDR1 is SGDLS and CDR2 is YYNGEE. DNA for the CDR3: TGTGCCAGCAGCGCGGGGACGCAAGAGACCCAGTACTTC. Its translation: CASSAGTQETQYF.

Remarks on this clone: This likely comes from a read error, as the CDR3 has no conserved phenylalanine or tryptophan at its end. The V gene is TRBV9, the J gene TRBJ1-6; TRBD1 matches at 10 bases. With V trimmed by 3 bases and J by 7 bases, 4 bases remained unmatched. The CDR3 is 15 amino acids. Germline-derived CDR1 and CDR2 are SGDLS and YYNGEE. The CDR3 here is CASSAETGGNSPLHY. In DNA, the CDR3 is TGTGCCAGCAGCGCCGAGACAGGGGGCAATTCACCCCTCCACTAT.

This clone came up a few times. The J gene is TRBJ2-1, the V gene TRBV15; possible D gene TRBD2, 5 bases. This CDR3 contains 14 residues. V lost 0 bases, J lost 8 bases, and 11 bases lay in between. The V gene's germline CDR1 is LNHNV and CDR2 YYDKDF (reference sequence). The CDR3 sequence is CATSRERGADEQFF. As DNA, the CDR3 is TGTGCCACCAGCAGAGAACGGGGAGCGGATGAGCAGTTCTTC.